These T cell receptor beta chains were read from a single sample in a study of beta chain features in type 1 diabetes. TCRdb's table, derived via immunoSEQ multiplex PCR, lists solely in-frame clones and lacks some. The table has roughly 180,000 clones, approximately 8.1% seen once; the top ten hold approximately 0.85%. The specimen was central memory CD4+ T cells from blood. These receptors all come from a middle-aged woman with type 1 diabetes. CDR3s include the opening cysteine and the closing phenylalanine or tryptophan. The D gene is left open where the match is weak. Not every row has a clone size; where given, it reads once, few, many or a size class.

d_gene	abundance	v_gene	j_gene	CDR3aa	CDR3nt
TRBD1	few	TRBV4-2	TRBJ1-4	CASSQVPGQWKEKLFF	TGTGCCAGCAGCCAAGTCCCGGGACAGTGGAAAGAAAAACTGTTTTTT
-	few	TRBV18	TRBJ1-3	CASSPTAPTGNTIYF	TGTGCCAGCTCCCCGACAGCGCCGACTGGAAACACCATATATTTT
TRBD1	few	TRBV7-9	TRBJ1-1	CASSPDRQGTEAFF	TGTGCCAGCAGCCCGGACAGGCAAGGTACTGAAGCTTTCTTT
-	few	TRBV5-4	TRBJ2-2	CASTLGRGADTGELFF	TGTGCCAGCACCCTGGGGAGGGGGGCGGACACCGGGGAGCTGTTTTTT
TRBD1	few	TRBV10-3	TRBJ1-5	CAINLTGGSANQPQHF	TGTGCCATTAACCTCACAGGGGGTTCCGCAAATCAGCCCCAGCATTTT
-	many	TRBV6-6	TRBJ2-7	CASSYAGVGEQYF	TGTGCCAGCAGTTACGCCGGGGTTGGCGAGCAGTACTTC
TRBD2	few	TRBV5-1	TRBJ2-7	CASTRGRGVGEQYF	TGCGCCAGCACCCGCGGGAGGGGGGTTGGCGAGCAGTACTTC
TRBD1	-	TRBV6-1	TRBJ1-2	CASSPPTGAYGYTF	TGTGCCAGCAGCCCCCCGACAGGGGCTTATGGCTACACCTTC
TRBD2	-	TRBV7-2	TRBJ2-2	CASSTRKTSGRRTGELFF	TGTGCCAGCAGCACCAGGAAAACTAGCGGGAGGCGTACCGGGGAGCTGTTTTTT
-	few	TRBV4-3	TRBJ1-1	CASSHISEGTEAFF	TGCGCCAGCAGCCATATATCCGAGGGCACTGAAGCTTTCTTT
-	-	TRBV18	TRBJ2-7	CASSPPRGDEQYF	TGTGCCAGCTCACCACCACGCGGAGACGAGCAGTACTTC
TRBD2	-	TRBV27	TRBJ2-5	CASSLGLAGGGETQYF	TGTGCCAGCAGTCTAGGACTAGCGGGGGGTGGGGAGACCCAGTACTTC
-	few	TRBV6-6	TRBJ1-1	CASIQTLGTEAFF	TGTGCCAGCATCCAAACCCTGGGGACAGAAGCTTTCTTT
TRBD2	-	TRBV28	TRBJ2-5	CATSGGKETQYF	TGTGCCACATCGGGGGGGAAGGAGACCCAGTACTTC
-	-	TRBV7-2	TRBJ2-7	CASSSVNGAYEQYF	TGTGCCAGCAGCTCCGTAAACGGGGCCTACGAGCAGTACTTC
TRBD1	-	TRBV6-5	TRBJ2-7	CASSGDRGRNFEQYF	TGTGCCAGCAGCGGGGACAGGGGGCGAAATTTTGAGCAGTACTTC
TRBD2	-	TRBV27	TRBJ2-1	CASSFPPTSGGNLEQFF	TGTGCCAGCAGTTTCCCCCCCACTAGCGGGGGGAACCTTGAGCAGTTCTTC
TRBD1	few	TRBV11-2	TRBJ1-5	CASSFEQGAYRNQPQHF	TGTGCCAGCAGCTTTGAACAGGGGGCATATCGCAATCAGCCCCAGCATTTT
-	many	TRBV4-3	TRBJ2-6	CASSQGSSGANVLTF	TGCGCCAGCAGCCAAGGGAGCTCTGGGGCCAACGTCCTGACTTTC
-	few	TRBV29-1	TRBJ1-1	CSVEGDMNTEAFF	TGCAGCGTTGAAGGGGACATGAACACTGAAGCTTTCTTT
-	-	TRBV4-2	TRBJ1-5	CASSQRGDLSNQPQHF	TGTGCCAGCAGCCAAAGGGGCGACCTTAGCAATCAGCCCCAGCATTTT
-	-	TRBV4-1	TRBJ1-5	CASSQDRQPQHF	TGCGCCAGCAGCCAAGATCGGCAGCCCCAGCATTTT
-	-	TRBV19	TRBJ2-2	CASSMPRDTGELFF	TGTGCCAGTAGTATGCCACGGGACACCGGGGAGCTGTTTTTT
-	few	TRBV19	TRBJ2-1	CASSITVVSYNEQFF	TGTGCCAGTAGTATCACGGTCGTTTCCTACAATGAGCAGTTCTTC
-	few	TRBV18	TRBJ2-2	CASSETGDTGELFF	TGTGCCAGCTCAGAGACAGGAGACACCGGGGAGCTGTTTTTT
TRBD2	-	TRBV5-1	TRBJ2-5	CASRSGLAGQETQYF	TGCGCCAGCAGATCCGGACTAGCGGGGCAAGAGACCCAGTACTTC
TRBD1	many	TRBV5-1	TRBJ2-1	CASSPGTAYNEQFF	TGCGCCAGCAGCCCGGGGACAGCCTACAATGAGCAGTTCTTC
TRBD1	-	TRBV6-6	TRBJ1-6	CASSPGTVDNSPLHF	TGTGCCAGCAGCCCCGGGACAGTTGATAATTCACCCCTCCACTTT
TRBD1	few	TRBV30	TRBJ1-4	CAWSVSRTGRNEKLFF	TGTGCCTGGAGTGTAAGCCGGACAGGACGTAATGAAAAACTGTTTTTT
-	few	TRBV6-1	TRBJ2-7	CASTGQDEQYF	TGTGCCAGCACCGGACAAGACGAGCAGTACTTC
-	-	TRBV7-6	TRBJ2-2	CASSPRSTGELFF	TGTGCCAGCAGTCCTAGGTCCACCGGGGAGCTGTTTTTT
TRBD2	many	TRBV19	TRBJ2-1	CASSIGPSTSGREHNEQFF	TGTGCCAGTAGTATCGGCCCCTCGACTAGCGGGAGGGAGCACAATGAGCAGTTCTTC
TRBD2	few	TRBV7-2	TRBJ2-7	CASGPGLAGDHEQYF	TGTGCCAGCGGACCGGGACTAGCGGGAGATCACGAGCAGTACTTC
TRBD2	-	TRBV7-3	TRBJ2-7	CASSYFAGGSYEQYF	TGTGCCAGCAGTTACTTTGCGGGAGGAAGCTACGAGCAGTACTTC
-	few	TRBV18	TRBJ1-5	CASSPYNVAGQPQHF	TGTGCCAGCTCACCCTACAACGTAGCGGGTCAGCCCCAGCATTTT
TRBD1	few	TRBV18	TRBJ2-3	CASSSGQGNTDTQYF	TGTGCCAGCTCATCCGGACAGGGGAACACAGATACGCAGTATTTT
-	-	TRBV11-2	TRBJ2-7	CASSIGGPLNVHEQYF	TGTGCCAGCAGCATCGGGGGACCTCTAAACGTCCACGAGCAGTACTTC
-	-	TRBV5-1	TRBJ2-1	CASSLPGVSYNEQFF	TGCGCCAGCAGCTTGCCAGGGGTTTCCTACAATGAGCAGTTCTTC
TRBD1	few	TRBV28	TRBJ1-1	CASSALTGTGPSAEAFF	TGTGCCAGCAGCGCTCTCACCGGGACAGGGCCTTCCGCAGAAGCTTTCTTT
-	-	TRBV10-3	TRBJ2-7	CAISEGPESSYEQYF	TGTGCCATCAGTGAGGGGCCGGAATCTTCCTACGAGCAGTACTTC
TRBD1	-	TRBV6-5	TRBJ2-7	CASSPGTGDLYEQYF	TGTGCCAGCAGTCCGGGGACAGGGGACCTCTACGAGCAGTACTTC
-	few	TRBV7-7	TRBJ2-1	CASSLSRGAVYEQFF	TGTGCTAGCAGCTTAAGCCGGGGAGCGGTGTATGAGCAGTTCTTC
-	-	TRBV9	TRBJ1-2	CASSHRVETGYTF	TGTGCCAGCAGTCACAGGGTAGAGACTGGCTACACCTTC
-	-	TRBV28	TRBJ2-7	CAILPDGSYEQYF	TGTGCCATCTTACCCGACGGGTCCTACGAGCAGTACTTC
TRBD1	-	TRBV28	TRBJ2-2	CASSLKSGTGDGTGELFF	TGTGCCAGCAGTTTAAAATCCGGGACAGGGGATGGAACCGGGGAGCTGTTTTTT
-	-	TRBV7-2	TRBJ1-1	CASSFKEGYTEAFF	TGTGCCAGCAGCTTCAAGGAGGGATACACTGAAGCTTTCTTT
-	-	TRBV14	TRBJ1-3	CASSQVIGNTIYF	TGTGCCAGCAGCCAAGTCATCGGAAACACCATATATTTT
TRBD2	-	TRBV5-1	TRBJ2-1	CASSSPFQRGGNEQFF	TGCGCCAGCAGCTCGCCCTTTCAGCGGGGGGGGAATGAGCAGTTCTTC
-	few	TRBV28	TRBJ1-2	CASSLSNGYTF	TGTGCCAGCAGTTTATCCAATGGCTACACCTTC
-	few	TRBV7-2	TRBJ2-3	CASSRRGGTGADTQYF	TGTGCCAGCAGCCGTCGTGGCGGGACGGGCGCAGATACGCAGTATTTT
-	few	TRBV5-1	TRBJ1-1	CASSGTGPTEAFF	TGCGCCAGCAGCGGAACAGGGCCCACTGAAGCTTTCTTT
TRBD1	-	TRBV14	TRBJ2-7	CASSPDRGFYEQYF	TGTGCCAGCAGCCCTGACAGGGGGTTCTACGAGCAGTACTTC
-	-	TRBV5-4	TRBJ1-1	CASSLGSGNTEAFF	TGTGCCAGCAGCCTGGGGTCGGGGAACACTGAAGCTTTCTTT
TRBD1	-	TRBV14	TRBJ2-1	CASSQVGTVINEQFF	TGTGCCAGCAGCCAAGTCGGGACAGTGATCAATGAGCAGTTCTTC
-	-	TRBV7-2	TRBJ2-5	CASSTGSLKETQYF	TGTGCCAGCAGCACCGGTAGCCTTAAAGAGACCCAGTACTTC